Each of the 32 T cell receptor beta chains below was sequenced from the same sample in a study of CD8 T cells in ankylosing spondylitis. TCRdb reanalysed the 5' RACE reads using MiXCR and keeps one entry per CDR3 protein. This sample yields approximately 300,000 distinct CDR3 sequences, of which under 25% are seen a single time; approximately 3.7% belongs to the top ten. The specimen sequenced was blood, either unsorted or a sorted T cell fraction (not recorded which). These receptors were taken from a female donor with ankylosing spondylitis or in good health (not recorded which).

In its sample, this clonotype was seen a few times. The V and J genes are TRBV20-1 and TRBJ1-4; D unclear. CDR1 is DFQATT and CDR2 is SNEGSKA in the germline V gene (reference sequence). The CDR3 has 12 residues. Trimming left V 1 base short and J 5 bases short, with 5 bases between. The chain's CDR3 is CSARVQNEKLFF. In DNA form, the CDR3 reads TGCAGTGCTAGAGTTCAGAATGAAAAACTGTTTTTT.

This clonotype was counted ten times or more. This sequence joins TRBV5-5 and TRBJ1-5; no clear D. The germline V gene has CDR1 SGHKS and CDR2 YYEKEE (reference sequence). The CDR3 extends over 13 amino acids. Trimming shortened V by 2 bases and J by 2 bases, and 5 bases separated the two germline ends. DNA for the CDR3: TGTGCCAGCAGCTTAGTCGGCAATCAGCCCCAGCATTTT. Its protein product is CASSLVGNQPQHF.

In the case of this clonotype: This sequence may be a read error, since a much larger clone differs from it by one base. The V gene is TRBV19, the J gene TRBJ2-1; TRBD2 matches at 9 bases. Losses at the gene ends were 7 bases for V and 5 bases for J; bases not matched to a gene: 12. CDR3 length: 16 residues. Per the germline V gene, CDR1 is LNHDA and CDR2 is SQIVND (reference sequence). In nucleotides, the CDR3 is TGTGCCAGTACCCGCAAAAGGCCTAGCGGGAACAATGAGCAGTTCTTC. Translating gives CASTRKRPSGNNEQFF.

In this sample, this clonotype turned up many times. DNA of the CDR3: TGCGCCAGCAGCCCTGGGGTATATGGCTACACCTTC. As protein: CASSPGVYGYTF. The genes are TRBV5-1 and TRBJ1-2; D call uncertain. Germline V gene lookup returns CDR1 SGHRS and CDR2 YFSETQ. CDR3 length equals 12 residues. V was trimmed by 4 bases and J by 5 bases, leaving 9 bases between them. The full variable domain, in which reference TRBV5-1 and TRBJ1-2 provide the parts outside the CDR3, is KAGVTQTPRYLIKTRGQQVTLSCSPISGHRSVSWYQQTPGQGLQFLFEYFSETQRNKGNFPGRFSGRQFSNSRSEMNVSTLELGDSALYLCASSPGVYGYTFGSGTRLTVV.

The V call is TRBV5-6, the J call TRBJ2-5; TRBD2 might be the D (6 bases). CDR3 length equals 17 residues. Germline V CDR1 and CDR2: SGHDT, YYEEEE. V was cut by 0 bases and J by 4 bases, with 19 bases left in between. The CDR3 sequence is CASSLEFPGVMGETQYF. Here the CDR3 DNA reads TGTGCCAGCAGCTTGGAGTTCCCGGGGGTTATGGGAGAGACCCAGTACTTC.

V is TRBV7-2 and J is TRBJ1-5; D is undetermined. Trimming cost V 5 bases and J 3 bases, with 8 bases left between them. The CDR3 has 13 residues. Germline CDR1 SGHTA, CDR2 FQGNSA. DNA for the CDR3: TGTGCCAGCAGCGAGGGTTACAATCAGCCCCAGCATTTT. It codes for CASSEGYNQPQHF.

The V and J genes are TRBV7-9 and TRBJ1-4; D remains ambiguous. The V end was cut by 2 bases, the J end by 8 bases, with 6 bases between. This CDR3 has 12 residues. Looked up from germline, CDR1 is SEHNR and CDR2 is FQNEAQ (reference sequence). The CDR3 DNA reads TGTGCCAGCAGCTTACTTGGGGAAAAACTGTTTTTT. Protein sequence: CASSLLGEKLFF. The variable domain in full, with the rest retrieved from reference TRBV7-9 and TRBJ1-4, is DTGVSQNPRHKITKRGQNVTFRCDPISEHNRLYWYRQTLGQGPEFLTYFQNEAQLEKSRLLSDRFSAERPKGSFSTLEIQRTEQGDSAMYLCASSLLGEKLFFGSGTQLSVL.

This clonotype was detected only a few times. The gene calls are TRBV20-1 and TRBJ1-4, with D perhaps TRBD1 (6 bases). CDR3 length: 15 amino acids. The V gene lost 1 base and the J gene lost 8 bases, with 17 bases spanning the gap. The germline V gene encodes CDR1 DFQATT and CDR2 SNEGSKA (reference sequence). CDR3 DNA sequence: TGCAGTGCTAGAGGGAGGAAACACCAGGGGGAAAAACTGTTTTTT. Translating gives CSARGRKHQGEKLFF.

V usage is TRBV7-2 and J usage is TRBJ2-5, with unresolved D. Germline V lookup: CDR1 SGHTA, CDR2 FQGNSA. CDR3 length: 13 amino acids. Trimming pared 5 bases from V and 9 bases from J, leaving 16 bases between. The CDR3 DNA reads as TGTGCCAGCAGCGAGGACGGGTCTCGGGCCCAGTACTTC. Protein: CASSEDGSRAQYF.

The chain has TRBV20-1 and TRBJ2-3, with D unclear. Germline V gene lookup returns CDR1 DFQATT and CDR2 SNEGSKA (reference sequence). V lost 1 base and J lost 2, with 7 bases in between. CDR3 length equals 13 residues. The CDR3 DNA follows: TGCAGTGCTAGAGTAAAGTTCACAGATACGCAGTATTTT. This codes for CSARVKFTDTQYF.

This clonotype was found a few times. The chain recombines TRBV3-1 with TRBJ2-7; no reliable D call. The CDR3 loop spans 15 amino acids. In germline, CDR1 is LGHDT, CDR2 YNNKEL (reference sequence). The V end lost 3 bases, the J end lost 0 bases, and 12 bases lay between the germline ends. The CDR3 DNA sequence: TGTGCCAGCAGCCACGATATTACAGTCTCCTACGAGCAGTACTTC. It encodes CASSHDITVSYEQYF.

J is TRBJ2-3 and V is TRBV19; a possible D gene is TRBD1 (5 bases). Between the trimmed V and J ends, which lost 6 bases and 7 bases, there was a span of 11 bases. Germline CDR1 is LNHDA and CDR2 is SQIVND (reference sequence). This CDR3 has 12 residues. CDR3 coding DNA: TGTGCCAGTAGCTTAGGGGCGAATACGCAGTATTTT. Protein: CASSLGANTQYF.

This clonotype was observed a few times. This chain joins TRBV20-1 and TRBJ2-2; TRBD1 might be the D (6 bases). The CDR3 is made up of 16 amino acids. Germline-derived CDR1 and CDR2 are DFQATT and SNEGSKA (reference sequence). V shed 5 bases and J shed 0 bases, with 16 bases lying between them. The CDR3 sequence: CSAAQTGPTNTGELFF. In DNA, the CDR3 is TGCAGTGCTGCTCAGACAGGCCCTACGAACACCGGGGAGCTGTTTTTT.

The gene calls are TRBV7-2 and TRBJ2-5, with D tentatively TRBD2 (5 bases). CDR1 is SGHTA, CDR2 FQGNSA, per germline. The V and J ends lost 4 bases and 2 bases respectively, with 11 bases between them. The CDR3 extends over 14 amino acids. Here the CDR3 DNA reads TGTGCCAGCAGCTCCGACTCGGGGCAAGAGACCCAGTACTTC. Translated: CASSSDSGQETQYF. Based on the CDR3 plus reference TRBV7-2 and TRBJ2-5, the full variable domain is GAGVSQSPSNKVTEKGKDVELRCDPISGHTALYWYRQSLGQGLEFLIYFQGNSAPDKSGLPSDRFSAERTGGSVSTLTIQRTQQEDSAVYLCASSSDSGQETQYFGPGTRLLVL.

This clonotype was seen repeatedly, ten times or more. The CDR3 bases are TGCAGCGGTTTTTCCCCTGGGACAGGGGGCGGCTATGGCTACACCTTC. Translated: CSGFSPGTGGGYGYTF. The J gene is TRBJ1-2, the V gene TRBV29-1; 12 nucleotides line up with TRBD1. The V segment lost 7 bases and the J segment 4 bases; nucleotides outside the gene matches: 13. Per germline, CDR1 SQVTM and CDR2 ANQGSEA. The CDR3 is made up of 16 amino acids.

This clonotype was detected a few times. The CDR3 DNA reads as TGTGCCAGCAGTTACGGGGGGACCACGAGCAAGTTCTTC. Its translation is CASSYGGTTSKFF. This sequence joins TRBV6-2 or TRBV6-3 and TRBJ2-1, with TRBD2 as a possible D gene (6 bases). V shed 2 bases and J shed 14 bases, with 16 bases lying between them. The CDR3 totals 13 residues. Germline V gene sequence: CDR1 MNHEY, CDR2 SVGEGT.

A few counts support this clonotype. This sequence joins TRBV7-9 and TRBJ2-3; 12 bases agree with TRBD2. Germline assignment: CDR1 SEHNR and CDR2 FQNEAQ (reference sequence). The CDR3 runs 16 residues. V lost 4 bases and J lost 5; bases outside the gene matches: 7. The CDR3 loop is CASSSRTSGVGDTQYF. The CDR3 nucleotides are TGTGCCAGCAGCTCCCGGACTAGCGGGGTCGGAGATACGCAGTATTTT.

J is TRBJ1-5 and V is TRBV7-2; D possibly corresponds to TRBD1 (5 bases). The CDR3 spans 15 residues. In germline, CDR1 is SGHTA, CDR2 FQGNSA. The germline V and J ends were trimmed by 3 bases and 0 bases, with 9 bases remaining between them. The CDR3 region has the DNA TGTGCCAGCAGCTTGACTAGGGGTAGCAATCAGCCCCAGCATTTT. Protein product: CASSLTRGSNQPQHF.

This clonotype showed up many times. DNA of the CDR3: TGCAGCGTCGCTCAGGGGAACACTGAAGCTTTCTTT. It encodes CSVAQGNTEAFF. The chain uses TRBV29-1 and TRBJ1-1, with D possibly TRBD1 on 5 matching bases. V lost 6 bases and J 1 base, leaving 9 bases between the germline ends. This CDR3 is 12 amino acids long. The germline gives CDR1 SQVTM, CDR2 ANQGSEA.

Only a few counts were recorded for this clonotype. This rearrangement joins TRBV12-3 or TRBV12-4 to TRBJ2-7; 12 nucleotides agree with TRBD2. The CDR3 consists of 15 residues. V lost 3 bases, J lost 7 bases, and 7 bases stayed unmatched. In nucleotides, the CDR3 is TGTGCCAGCAGTTTCAGGTCTAGCGGGAGGGGTGAGCAGTACTTC. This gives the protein CASSFRSSGRGEQYF.

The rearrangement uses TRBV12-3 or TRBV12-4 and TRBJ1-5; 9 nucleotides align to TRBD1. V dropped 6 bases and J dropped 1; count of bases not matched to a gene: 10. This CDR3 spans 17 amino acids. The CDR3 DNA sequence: TGTGCCAGCAGCACCGGGACAGGGCGTAGGAGCAATCAGCCCCAGCATTTT. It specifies CASSTGTGRRSNQPQHF.

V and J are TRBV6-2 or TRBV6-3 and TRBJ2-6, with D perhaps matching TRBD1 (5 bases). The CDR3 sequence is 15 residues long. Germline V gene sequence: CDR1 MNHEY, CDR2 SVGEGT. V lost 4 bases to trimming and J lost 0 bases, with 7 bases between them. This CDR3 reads CASSWGLSGANVLTF. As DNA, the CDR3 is TGTGCCAGCAGTTGGGGCCTCTCTGGGGCCAACGTCCTGACTTTC.

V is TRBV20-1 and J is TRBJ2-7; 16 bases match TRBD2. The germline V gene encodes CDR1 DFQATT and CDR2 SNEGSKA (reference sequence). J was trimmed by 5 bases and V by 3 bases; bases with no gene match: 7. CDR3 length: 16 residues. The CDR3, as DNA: TGCAGTGCTAGTTCTTCAGGGACTAGCGGGAGGGACGAGCAGTACTTC. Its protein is CSASSSGTSGRDEQYF.

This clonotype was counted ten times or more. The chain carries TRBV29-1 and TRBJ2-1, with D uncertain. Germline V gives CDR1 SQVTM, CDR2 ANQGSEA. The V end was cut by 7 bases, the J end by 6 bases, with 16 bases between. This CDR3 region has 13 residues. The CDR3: CSGVYAGINEQFF. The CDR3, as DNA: TGCAGCGGAGTTTATGCAGGAATCAATGAGCAGTTCTTC.

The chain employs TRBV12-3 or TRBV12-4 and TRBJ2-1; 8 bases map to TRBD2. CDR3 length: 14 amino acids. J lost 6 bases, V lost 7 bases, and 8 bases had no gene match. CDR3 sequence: CASIQRESFNEQFF. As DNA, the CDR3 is TGTGCCAGCATTCAGCGGGAGTCATTCAATGAGCAGTTCTTC.

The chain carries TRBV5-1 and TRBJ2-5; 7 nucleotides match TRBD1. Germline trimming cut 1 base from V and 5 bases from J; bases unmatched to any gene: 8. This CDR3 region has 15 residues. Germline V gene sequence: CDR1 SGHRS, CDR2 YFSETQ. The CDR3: CASSLSAGGRETQYF. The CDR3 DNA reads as TGCGCCAGCAGCTTGTCGGCAGGGGGACGGGAGACCCAGTACTTC.

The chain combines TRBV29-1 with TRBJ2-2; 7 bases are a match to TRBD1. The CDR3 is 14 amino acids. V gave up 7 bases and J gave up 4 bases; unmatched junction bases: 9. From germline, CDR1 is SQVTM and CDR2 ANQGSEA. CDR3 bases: TGCAGCGCCCGGGGACAGCAGAGCACCGGGGAGCTGTTTTTT. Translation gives CSARGQQSTGELFF.

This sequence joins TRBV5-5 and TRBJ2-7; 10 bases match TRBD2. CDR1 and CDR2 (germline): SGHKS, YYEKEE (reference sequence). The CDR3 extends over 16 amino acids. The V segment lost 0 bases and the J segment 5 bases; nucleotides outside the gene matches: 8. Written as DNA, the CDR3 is TGTGCCAGCAGCTTGGTGCTAGCGGGGGCCGTCAACGAGCAGTACTTC. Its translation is CASSLVLAGAVNEQYF.

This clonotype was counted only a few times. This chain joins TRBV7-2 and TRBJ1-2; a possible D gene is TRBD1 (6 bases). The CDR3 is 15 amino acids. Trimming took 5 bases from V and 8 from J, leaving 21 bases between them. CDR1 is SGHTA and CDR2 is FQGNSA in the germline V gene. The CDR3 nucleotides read TGTGCCAGCAGCCAACGTGGGGGGCGATTTGACGGCTACACCTTC. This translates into CASSQRGGRFDGYTF.

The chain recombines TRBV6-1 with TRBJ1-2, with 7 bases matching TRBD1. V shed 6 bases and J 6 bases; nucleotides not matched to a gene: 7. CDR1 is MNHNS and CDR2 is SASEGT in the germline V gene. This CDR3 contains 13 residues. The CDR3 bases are TGTGCCAGCAGGCCAGACAGGGTTGATGGCTACACCTTC. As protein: CASRPDRVDGYTF.

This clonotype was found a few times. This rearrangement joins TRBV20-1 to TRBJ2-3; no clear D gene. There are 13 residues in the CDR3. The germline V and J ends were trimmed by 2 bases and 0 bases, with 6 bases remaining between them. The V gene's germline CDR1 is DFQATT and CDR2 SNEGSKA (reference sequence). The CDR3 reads CSARSTSTDTQYF. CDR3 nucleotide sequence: TGCAGTGCTAGATCGACTAGCACAGATACGCAGTATTTT.

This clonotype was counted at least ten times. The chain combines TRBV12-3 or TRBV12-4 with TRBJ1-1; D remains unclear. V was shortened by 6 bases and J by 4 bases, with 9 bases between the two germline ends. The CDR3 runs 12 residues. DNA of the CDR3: TGTGCCAGCAGCCTGGACGGCACTGAAGCTTTCTTT. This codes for CASSLDGTEAFF.